This T cell receptor beta chain is drawn from a study of T cells in Graves' hyperthyroidism and ophthalmopathy. Amplified regions were TCR beta CDR3 sequences from RNA transcripts. Researchers ran a first-round RT-PCR on the TCR CDR3 using the HTBI primer set. TCRdb re-called the multiplex PCR reads through MiXCR, storing one row per CDR3 protein. This sample has roughly 550,000 distinct CDR3 sequences; 16% occur once, and the top ten carry around 32%. This clonotype has ten or more counts. V shed 3 bases and J shed 0 bases, with 21 bases lying between them. This CDR3 comprises 18 residues. In germline, CDR1 is SQVTM, CDR2 ANQGSEA.

The source material was blood. The TCR comes from a young woman with Graves' ophthalmopathy. The chain joins TRBV29-1 to TRBJ2-1; D is perhaps TRBD1 or TRBD2 (6 bases each). The CDR3: CSVDILAGGYSSYNEQFF. CDR3 DNA sequence: TGCAGCGTTGATATTCTAGCCGGGGGCTACAGCTCCTACAATGAGCAGTTCTTC.